Below are 14 T cell receptor beta chains sequenced from a single sample in a study of CD8+ T cells in alopecia areata. Stated treatment: oral pan-JAK inhibitor, 5-10 mg twice daily. Extracted RNA was reverse transcribed, and the resulting cDNA served as sequencing template. Produced via immunoSEQ multiplex PCR; TCRdb's table is partial and in-frame only. The sample carries about 42,000 clones, 65% recorded once. Sample: CD8+ T cells sorted from blood, taken at week 4, from a patient treated with tofacitinib. Every receptor here comes from a human donor with alopecia areata.

The CDR3 sequence is CAWSWGHTEAFF. DNA for the CDR3: TGTGCCTGGAGTTGGGGGCACACTGAAGCTTTCTTT. The chain employs TRBV30 and TRBJ1-1, with D tentatively TRBD1 (6 bases). This CDR3 is 12 amino acids long. Per germline, CDR1 GTSNPN and CDR2 SVGIG (reference sequence). Between the trimmed V and J ends, which lost 2 bases and 3 bases, there was a span of 7 bases.

This chain uses TRBV29-1 with TRBJ2-5; 7 nucleotides line up with TRBD2. The CDR3 length is 13 residues. J lost 3 bases, V lost 5 bases, and 6 bases had no gene match. CDR1 and CDR2 (germline): SQVTM, ANQGSEA. Here the CDR3 reads CSVSGVVEETQYF. The DNA of the CDR3 is TGCAGCGTTAGCGGGGTTGTGGAAGAGACCCAGTACTTC. The full variable domain, completed using reference TRBV29-1 and TRBJ2-5, is SAVISQKPSRDICQRGTSLTIQCQVDSQVTMMFWYRQQPGQSLTLIATANQGSEATYESGFVIDKFPISRPNLTFSTLTVSNMSPEDSSIYLCSVSGVVEETQYFGPGTRLLVL.

The rearrangement joins TRBV13 to TRBJ1-1; D may be TRBD1 (6 bases). The CDR3 is 14 amino acids. Germline lookup yields CDR1 PRHDT and CDR2 FYEKMQ (reference sequence). Between the trimmed V and J ends, which lost 3 bases and 0 bases, there was a span of 8 bases. Here the CDR3 reads CASSLDSMNTEAFF. CDR3 bases: TGTGCCAGCAGCTTGGACAGTATGAACACTGAAGCTTTCTTT.

The J gene is TRBJ2-3, the V gene TRBV29-1, with D hard to call. CDR3 length: 11 residues. In germline, CDR1 is SQVTM, CDR2 ANQGSEA. Trimming took 1 base from V and 5 from J, leaving 4 bases between them. DNA for the CDR3: TGCAGCGTTGAAGGGGGAGATACGCAGTATTTT. Protein product: CSVEGGDTQYF.

This chain's CDR3 is CASGLAGDYEQYF. DNA of the CDR3: TGTGCCAGCGGACTAGCGGGGGACTACGAGCAGTACTTC. The chain carries TRBV27 and TRBJ2-7; TRBD2 matches 13 bases. J was trimmed by 3 bases and V by 8 bases; bases with no gene match: 1. The CDR3 totals 13 residues. In germline, CDR1 is MNHEY, CDR2 SMNVEV (reference sequence).

This sequence joins TRBV19 and TRBJ2-1; 8 bases agree with TRBD1. CDR1 is LNHDA, CDR2 SQIVND, per germline (reference sequence). V gave up 5 bases and J gave up 2 bases; unmatched junction bases: 5. This CDR3 comprises 15 residues. The CDR3, as DNA: TGTGCCAGTAGTCCTAGGACAGGGCCCTACAATGAGCAGTTCTTC. This sequence encodes CASSPRTGPYNEQFF.

The rearrangement uses TRBV5-6 and TRBJ2-1; 10 bases match TRBD1. The V segment lost 4 bases and the J segment 5 bases; nucleotides outside the gene matches: 15. The CDR3 spans 18 residues. Germline-derived CDR1 and CDR2 are SGHDT and YYEEEE. The CDR3, as DNA: TGTGCCAGCAGCGACGAGTGGGACAGGGGAGCCTTAAACAATGAGCAGTTCTTC. Translated, it gives CASSDEWDRGALNNEQFF.

This clone was counted between two and nine times. The chain employs TRBV7-9 and TRBJ2-1; 10 nucleotides align to TRBD1. The CDR3 runs 15 residues. Trimming cost V 5 bases and J 10 bases; bases outside gene matches: 11. Per germline, CDR1 SEHNR and CDR2 FQNEAQ (reference sequence). CDR3 in DNA: TGTGCCAGCAGCGATGGACAGGGGGAGGGAAAGGAGCAGTTCTTC. This encodes CASSDGQGEGKEQFF.

This clone was seen a few times. The chain links TRBV27 to TRBJ2-3; 10 bases match TRBD2. The junction had 2 bases not matched to a gene; V was cut back by 2 bases and J by 6 bases. CDR1 and CDR2 from the germline V gene are MNHEY and SMNVEV (reference sequence). This CDR3 has 14 residues. The CDR3 region has the DNA TGTGCCAGCAGTTTAGTACTAGCGGGGGATACGCAGTATTTT. It yields the protein CASSLVLAGDTQYF.

This chain joins TRBV5-6 and TRBJ2-6; tentative D call: TRBD1 (5 bases). The CDR3 covers 17 residues. In germline, CDR1 is SGHDT, CDR2 YYEEEE. V was shortened by 4 bases and J by 4 bases, with 18 bases between the two germline ends. CDR3 residues: CASSAATALGGANVLTF. The CDR3 coding sequence is TGTGCCAGCAGCGCCGCGACAGCCCTCGGAGGGGCCAACGTCCTGACTTTC. The full variable domain, its missing parts supplied by reference TRBV5-6 and TRBJ2-6, is DAGVTQSPTHLIKTRGQQVTLRCSPKSGHDTVSWYQQALGQGPQFIFQYYEEEERQRGNFPDRFSGHQFPNYSSELNVNALLLGDSALYLCASSAATALGGANVLTFGAGSRLTVL.

This chain connects TRBV5-1 to TRBJ2-7, with TRBD2 matching over 8 bases. Germline CDR1 is SGHRS and CDR2 is YFSETQ. CDR3 length: 14 amino acids. Unmatched junction bases numbered 5, after V lost 0 bases and J lost 6 bases. The CDR3 DNA reads TGCGCCAGCAGCTTGGCCGGGACTAGTCGCGAGCAGTACTTC. Translating gives CASSLAGTSREQYF.

The sample holds a few counts of this clone. The rearrangement joins TRBV4-1 to TRBJ2-7, with 7 nucleotides matching TRBD2. CDR1 is MGHRA and CDR2 is YSYEKL in the germline V gene. The CDR3 spans 16 residues. The V gene end was trimmed by 1 base and the J gene end by 3 bases; junction bases not matched to a gene: 9. CDR3 amino acids: CASSQVGFGGDYEQYF. In DNA, the CDR3 is TGCGCCAGCAGCCAAGTCGGCTTTGGGGGGGACTACGAGCAGTACTTC.

This clone was observed a few times. The chain uses TRBV14 and TRBJ2-7; no firm D call. The CDR3 is 13 amino acids. CDR1 and CDR2 from the germline V gene are SGHDN and FVKESK. Trimming shortened V by 1 base and J by 7 bases, and 11 bases separated the two germline ends. The CDR3 DNA follows: TGTGCCAGCAGCCAAGGGAAAGCAAGGGAGCAGTACTTC. Translated, it gives CASSQGKAREQYF.

This clone has only one observation. The V call is TRBV6-5, the J call TRBJ2-5; the match to TRBD1 covers 10 bases. Germline CDR1 reads MNHEY; CDR2 reads SVGAGI. Trimming removed 7 bases from V and 4 bases from J; junction bases left unmatched: 6. This CDR3 comprises 14 residues. CDR3 bases: TGTGCCAGCAACATCGGACAGGGGGGAGAGACCCAGTACTTC. It codes for CASNIGQGGETQYF.